The clone carrying this T cell receptor beta chain was detected ten times or more. The antigen remains undetermined. With 10-nucleotide random UMIs included, cDNA was synthesized by 5'RACE. MiXCR was run by TCRdb on the 5' RACE reads, yielding one entry per CDR3 protein. The sample holds 60,000 or so distinct CDR3 sequences, approximately 3.6% seen once. CDR3 length: 15 amino acids. The V gene's germline CDR1 is SGHTA and CDR2 FQGTGA. Between the trimmed V and J ends, which lost 5 bases and 5 bases, there was a span of 18 bases. This entry comes from a study of neurological immune-mediated disorders. Study overall: A relapsing-remitting course was seen in about 90% of the roughly 34 multiple sclerosis patients and a secondary progressive course in 3. Points from the study as a whole: While HTLV-1-associated myelopathy showed the greatest TCR clonal expansion, multiple sclerosis showed the least, falling below healthy controls.

This clonotype originated in a woman aged 55-69 years with multiple sclerosis. The chain is built from TRBV7-3 and TRBJ2-5; D might be TRBD1 or TRBD2, each matching 6 bases. The source material was PBMCs. The CDR3 bases are TGTGCCAGCAGCCTGGGGGCCCGGCTAGCGGAGACCCAGTACTTC. The encoded protein is CASSLGARLAETQYF.